The T cell receptor (beta chain) described here comes from a study of blood T cell repertoires in COVID-19. Looking at the study overall: Samples representing acute and convalescent COVID-19 were sourced from the United States, Italy and Spain. The analysed material was cDNA or gDNA that came from T cells, B-cell-depleted T cells, or PBMCs.

Authors' processing steps: Nucleated cell number was recorded as an estimate derived from reference gene primer amplification. Some clones are missing from TCRdb's copy, which holds only in-frame ones; the method was immunoSEQ multiplex PCR. V and J calls and clone size are given by that table; D and trimming were obtained from the DNA. The table has about 210,000 clones, approximately 89% seen once. Germline CDR1 and CDR2: DFQATT and SNEGSKA (reference sequence). Trimming removed 3 bases from V and 2 bases from J; junction bases left unmatched: 5. This CDR3 is built from 14 residues. The sequenced material came from peripheral blood. The chain links TRBV20-1 to TRBJ2-7; 9 bases fit TRBD1. The receptor comes from a woman aged 40 to 50 with acute or convalescent COVID-19. CDR3 protein: CSASTGQGTYEQYV. DNA of the CDR3: TGCAGTGCTAGTACGGGACAGGGTACCTACGAGCAGTACGTC.